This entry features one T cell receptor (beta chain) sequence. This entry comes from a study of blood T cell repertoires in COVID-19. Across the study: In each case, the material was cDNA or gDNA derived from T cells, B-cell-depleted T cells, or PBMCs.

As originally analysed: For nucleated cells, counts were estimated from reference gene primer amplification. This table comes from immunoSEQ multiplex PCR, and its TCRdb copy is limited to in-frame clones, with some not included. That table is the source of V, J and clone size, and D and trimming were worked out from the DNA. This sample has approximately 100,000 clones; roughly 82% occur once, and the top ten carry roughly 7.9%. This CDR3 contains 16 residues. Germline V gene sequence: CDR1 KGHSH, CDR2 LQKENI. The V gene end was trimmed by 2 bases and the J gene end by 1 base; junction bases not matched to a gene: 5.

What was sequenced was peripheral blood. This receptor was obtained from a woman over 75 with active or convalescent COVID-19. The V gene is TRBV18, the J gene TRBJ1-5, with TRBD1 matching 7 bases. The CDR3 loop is CASSPGIQGSNQPQHF. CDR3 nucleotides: TGTGCCAGCTCACCAGGAATACAGGGGAGCAATCAGCCCCAGCATTTT.